This T cell receptor (beta chain) was documented in a study of blood T cells in healthy people across ages. The table lists this clonotype with a few counts. Its matching antigen is unknown. Looked up from germline, CDR1 is SGHAT and CDR2 is FQNNGV. Trimming took 0 bases from V and 9 from J, leaving 15 bases between them. This CDR3 contains 16 residues. Broader study findings: More naive CD4+ cells and higher diversity marked long-lived donors relative to aged donors.

A second PCR, run for roughly 7 to 12 cycles, used a sample-barcoded 5' primer plus a J-beta primer mix. Carrying 12 random nucleotides, a template-switch adaptor labeled each individual cDNA molecule. No fewer than 2.5 million CDR3-containing paired-end reads came from each sample. TCRdb recomputed calls from the 5' RACE reads with MiXCR, one row per CDR3 protein. Of more than 800,000 distinct CDR3 sequences in the sample, roughly 26% were seen once. Isolated PBMCs totaled at least 6.5 million in each sample. V gene TRBV11-2 combines with J gene TRBJ1-6, with D possibly being TRBD1 (5 bases). Sequencing used blood. The TCR sequence derives from an elderly woman in good health. The CDR3 here is CASSLDGRARGSPLHF. DNA of the CDR3: TGTGCCAGCAGCTTAGACGGCAGGGCCCGAGGTTCACCCCTCCACTTT.